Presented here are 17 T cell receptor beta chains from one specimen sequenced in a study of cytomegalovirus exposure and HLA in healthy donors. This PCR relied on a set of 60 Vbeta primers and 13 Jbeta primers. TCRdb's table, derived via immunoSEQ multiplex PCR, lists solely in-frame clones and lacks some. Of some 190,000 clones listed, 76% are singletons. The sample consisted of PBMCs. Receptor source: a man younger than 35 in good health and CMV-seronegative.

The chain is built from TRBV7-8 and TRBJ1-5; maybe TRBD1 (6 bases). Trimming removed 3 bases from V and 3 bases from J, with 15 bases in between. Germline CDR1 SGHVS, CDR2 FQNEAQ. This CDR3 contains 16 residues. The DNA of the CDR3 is TGTGCCAGCAGCTTTGGGACACTTACCGCCAATCAGCCCCAGCATTTT. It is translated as CASSFGTLTANQPQHF.

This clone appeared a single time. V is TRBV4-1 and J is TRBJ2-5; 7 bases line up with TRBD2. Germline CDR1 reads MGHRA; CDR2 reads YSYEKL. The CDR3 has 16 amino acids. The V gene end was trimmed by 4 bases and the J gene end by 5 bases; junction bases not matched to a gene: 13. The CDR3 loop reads CASSPEESGEWETQYF. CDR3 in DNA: TGCGCCAGCAGCCCAGAGGAGAGCGGGGAATGGGAGACCCAGTACTTC.

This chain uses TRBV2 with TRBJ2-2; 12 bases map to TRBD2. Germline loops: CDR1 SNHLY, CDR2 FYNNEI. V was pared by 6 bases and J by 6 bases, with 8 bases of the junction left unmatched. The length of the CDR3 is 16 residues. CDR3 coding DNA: TGTGCCAGCAGGGGGAGACTAGCGGGAGTAGCCGGGGAGCTGTTTTTT. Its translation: CASRGRLAGVAGELFF.

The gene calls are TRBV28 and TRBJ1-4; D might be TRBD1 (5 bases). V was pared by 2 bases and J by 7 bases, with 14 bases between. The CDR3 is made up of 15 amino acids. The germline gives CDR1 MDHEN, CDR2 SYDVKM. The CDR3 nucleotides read TGTGCCAGCAGTTTACTCGGGTCGGGGGGTGAAAAACTGTTTTTT. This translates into CASSLLGSGGEKLFF.

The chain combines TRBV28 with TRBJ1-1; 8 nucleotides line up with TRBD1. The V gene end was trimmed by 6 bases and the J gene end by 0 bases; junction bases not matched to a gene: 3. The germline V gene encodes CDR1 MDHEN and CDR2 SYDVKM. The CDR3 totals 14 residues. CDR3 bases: TGTGCCAGCAGGGAACAGGGGGTGAACACTGAAGCTTTCTTT. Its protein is CASREQGVNTEAFF. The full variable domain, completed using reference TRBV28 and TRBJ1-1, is DVKVTQSSRYLVKRTGEKVFLECVQDMDHENMFWYRQDPGLGLRLIYFSYDVKMKEKGDIPEGYSVSREKKERFSLILESASTNQTSMYLCASREQGVNTEAFFGQGTRLTVV.

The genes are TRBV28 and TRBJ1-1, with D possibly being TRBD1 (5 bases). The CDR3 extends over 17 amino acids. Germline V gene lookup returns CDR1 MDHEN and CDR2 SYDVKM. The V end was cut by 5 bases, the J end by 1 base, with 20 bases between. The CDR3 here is CASSVGLFSGENTEAFF. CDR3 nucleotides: TGTGCCAGCAGTGTGGGACTTTTCTCCGGGGAGAACACTGAAGCTTTCTTT. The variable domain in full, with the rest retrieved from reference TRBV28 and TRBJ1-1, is DVKVTQSSRYLVKRTGEKVFLECVQDMDHENMFWYRQDPGLGLRLIYFSYDVKMKEKGDIPEGYSVSREKKERFSLILESASTNQTSMYLCASSVGLFSGENTEAFFGQGTRLTVV.

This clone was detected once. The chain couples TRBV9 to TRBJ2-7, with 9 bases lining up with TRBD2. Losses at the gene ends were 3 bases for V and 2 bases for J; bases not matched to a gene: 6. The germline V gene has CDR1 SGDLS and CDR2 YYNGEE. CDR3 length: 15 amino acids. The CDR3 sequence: CASSESGGPAYEQYF. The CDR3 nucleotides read TGTGCCAGCAGCGAGAGCGGGGGGCCCGCCTACGAGCAGTACTTC.

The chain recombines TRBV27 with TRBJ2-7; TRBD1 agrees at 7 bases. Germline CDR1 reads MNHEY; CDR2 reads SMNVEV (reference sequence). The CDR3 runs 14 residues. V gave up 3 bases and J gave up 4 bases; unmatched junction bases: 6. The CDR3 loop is CASSLTGTRYEQYF. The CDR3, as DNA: TGTGCCAGCAGTTTGACAGGGACAAGGTACGAGCAGTACTTC.

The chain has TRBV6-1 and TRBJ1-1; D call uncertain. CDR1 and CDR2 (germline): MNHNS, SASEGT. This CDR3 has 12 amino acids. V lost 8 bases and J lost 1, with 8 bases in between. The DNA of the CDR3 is TGTGCCAGCGGCGGTTCGAACACTGAAGCTTTCTTT. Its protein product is CASGGSNTEAFF.

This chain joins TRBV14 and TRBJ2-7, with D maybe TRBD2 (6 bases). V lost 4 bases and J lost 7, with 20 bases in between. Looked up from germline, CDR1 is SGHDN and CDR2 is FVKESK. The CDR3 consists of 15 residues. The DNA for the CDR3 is TGTGCCAGCAGCCCCCCGGGACGGGGGATGGAAGAGCAGTACTTC. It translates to CASSPPGRGMEEQYF.

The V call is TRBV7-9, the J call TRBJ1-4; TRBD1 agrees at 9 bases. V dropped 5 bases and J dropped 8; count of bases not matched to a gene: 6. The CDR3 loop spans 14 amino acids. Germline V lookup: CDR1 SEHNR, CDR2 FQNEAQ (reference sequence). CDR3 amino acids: CASSTNRGREKLFF. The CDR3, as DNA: TGTGCCAGCAGCACGAACAGGGGGCGAGAAAAACTGTTTTTT.

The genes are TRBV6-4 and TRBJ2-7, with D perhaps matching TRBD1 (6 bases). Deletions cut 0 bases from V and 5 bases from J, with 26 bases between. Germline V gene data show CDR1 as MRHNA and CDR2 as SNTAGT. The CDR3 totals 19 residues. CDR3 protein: CASSDSASSRRNRAHEQYF. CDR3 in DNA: TGTGCCAGCAGTGACTCGGCTTCGTCCCGTCGGAACAGGGCTCACGAGCAGTACTTC.

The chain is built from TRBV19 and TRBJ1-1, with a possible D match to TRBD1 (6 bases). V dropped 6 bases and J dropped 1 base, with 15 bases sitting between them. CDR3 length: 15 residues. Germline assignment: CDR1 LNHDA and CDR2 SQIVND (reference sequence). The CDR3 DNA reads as TGTGCCAGTAGCCCGTCGGCAGGGGCGAACACTGAAGCTTTCTTT. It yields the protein CASSPSAGANTEAFF.

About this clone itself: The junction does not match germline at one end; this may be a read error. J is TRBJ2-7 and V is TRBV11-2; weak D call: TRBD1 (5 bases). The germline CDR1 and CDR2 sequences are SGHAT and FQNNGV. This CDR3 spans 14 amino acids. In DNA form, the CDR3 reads TGTGCCAGCAGCTTCAGGGTTATCTCCGACGAGCAGTACTTC. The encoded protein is CASSFRVISDEQYF.

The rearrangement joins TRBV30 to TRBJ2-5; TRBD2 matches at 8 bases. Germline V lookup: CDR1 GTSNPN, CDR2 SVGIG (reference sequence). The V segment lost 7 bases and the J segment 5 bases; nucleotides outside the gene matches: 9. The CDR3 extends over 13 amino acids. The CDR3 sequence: CASPGGSGETQYF. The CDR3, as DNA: TGTGCCTCTCCGGGGGGGTCGGGGGAGACCCAGTACTTC.

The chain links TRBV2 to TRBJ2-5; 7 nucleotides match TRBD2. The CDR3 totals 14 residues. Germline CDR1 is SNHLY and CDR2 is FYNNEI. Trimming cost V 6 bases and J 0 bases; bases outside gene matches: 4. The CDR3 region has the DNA TGTGCCAGCAGCCCAACTAGCGACCAAGAGACCCAGTACTTC. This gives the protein CASSPTSDQETQYF.

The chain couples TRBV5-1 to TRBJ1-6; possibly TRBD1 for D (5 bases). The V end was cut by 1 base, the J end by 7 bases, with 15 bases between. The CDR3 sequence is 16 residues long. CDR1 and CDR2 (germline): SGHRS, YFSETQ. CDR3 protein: CASSLRVVRENSPLHF. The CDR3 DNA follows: TGCGCCAGCAGCTTGCGGGTCGTCAGGGAAAATTCACCCCTCCACTTT.